The 14 T cell receptor beta chains in this list originate from one sample, sequenced in a study of neurological immune-mediated disorders. TCRdb fed the 5' RACE reads into MiXCR, producing one record per CDR3 protein. Altogether about 36,000 distinct CDR3 sequences are present, about a tenth being singletons, with the ten largest covering approximately 6.9%. Source material: PBMCs. The receptor set was obtained from a woman in her 30s with HTLV-1-associated myelopathy (HAM/TSP).

This clonotype occurred many times. The CDR3 protein is CASSYTRPGTGAGNTEAFF. The CDR3 bases are TGTGCCAGCAGTTACACAAGGCCTGGGACAGGGGCGGGGAACACTGAAGCTTTCTTT. The V and J genes are TRBV6-6 and TRBJ1-1, with 10 positions matching TRBD1. CDR3 size: 19 residues. The germline gives CDR1 MNHNY, CDR2 SVGAGI (reference sequence). Trimming at V came to 2 bases and at J to 1 base, leaving 13 bases not matched to a gene.

The chain uses TRBV30 and TRBJ2-7; 9 bases map to TRBD1. V trimming: 3 bases; J trimming: 6 bases; junction bases outside the gene matches: 6. The CDR3 runs to 13 residues. Per the germline V gene, CDR1 is GTSNPN and CDR2 is SVGIG (reference sequence). CDR3: CAWSGQGNREQYF. The CDR3 nucleotides are TGTGCCTGGAGCGGACAGGGGAATCGCGAGCAGTACTTC.

Many counts were recorded for this clonotype. CDR3 coding DNA: TGCGCCAGCAGCAACAACAGGGAGCCTGGAAACACCATATATTTT. Amino acid sequence: CASSNNREPGNTIYF. The chain couples TRBV5-1 to TRBJ1-3, with D perhaps matching TRBD1 (6 bases). V dropped 4 bases and J dropped 2 bases, with 13 bases sitting between them. The germline CDR1 and CDR2 sequences are SGHRS and YFSETQ. The CDR3 length is 15 residues.

This clonotype was counted ten times or more. This chain joins TRBV7-3 and TRBJ1-1; TRBD1 might be the D (5 bases). The CDR3 is 13 amino acids. Trimming pared 2 bases from V and 2 bases from J, leaving 6 bases between. The germline CDR1 and CDR2 sequences are SGHTA and FQGTGA. CDR3 in amino acids: CASSLQGNTEAFF. The CDR3 DNA reads as TGTGCCAGCAGCTTACAGGGAAACACTGAAGCTTTCTTT.

The rearrangement links TRBV3-1 to TRBJ1-1; a possible D gene is TRBD1 (5 bases). Germline assignment: CDR1 LGHDT and CDR2 YNNKEL (reference sequence). V gave up 1 base and J gave up 2 bases, with 11 bases separating them. The CDR3 is 15 residues long. Here the CDR3 reads CASSQAGTENTEAFF. The CDR3 region has the DNA TGTGCCAGCAGCCAAGCTGGGACGGAAAACACTGAAGCTTTCTTT.

This clonotype was seen many times. The V call is TRBV20-1, the J call TRBJ1-2; D perhaps matches TRBD1 (5 bases). The CDR3 has 13 amino acids. Germline CDR1 reads DFQATT; CDR2 reads SNEGSKA (reference sequence). The CDR3: CSSRQSGKYGYTF. The CDR3 coding sequence is TGCAGCAGCCGACAGTCGGGGAAATATGGCTACACCTTC.

This clonotype was seen many times. The V call is TRBV6-6, the J call TRBJ2-1, with TRBD2 identical over 7 bases. In germline, CDR1 is MNHNY, CDR2 SVGAGI (reference sequence). CDR3 size: 15 residues. With V trimmed by 6 bases and J by 7 bases, 12 bases remained unmatched. The CDR3 nucleotides are TGTGCCAGCAGAGACCGAGCGGGGTGGGGTAATGAGCAGTTCTTC. It yields the protein CASRDRAGWGNEQFF.

The table lists this clonotype with many counts. For the CDR3, the DNA is TGCAGTGCTAGATTTTCCGCTGAAGCTTTCTTT. It is translated as CSARFSAEAFF. This chain uses TRBV20-1 with TRBJ1-1; D ambiguous. V lost 2 bases and J 6 bases, leaving 7 bases between the germline ends. Germline V CDR1 and CDR2: DFQATT, SNEGSKA (reference sequence). This CDR3 has 11 residues.

Ten or more counts support this clonotype. In nucleotides, the CDR3 is TGCGCCAGCAGTAGCCACTACGAGCAGTACTTC. It translates to CASSSHYEQYF. V gene TRBV10-2 combines with J gene TRBJ2-7; D is uncertain. Trimming pared 5 bases from V and 3 bases from J, leaving 5 bases between. Germline CDR1 reads WSHSY; CDR2 reads SAAADI. The CDR3 contains 11 residues.

This clonotype was detected many times. The chain employs TRBV20-1 and TRBJ2-3; 7 bases agree with TRBD2. From germline, CDR1 is DFQATT and CDR2 SNEGSKA (reference sequence). Losses at the gene ends were 6 bases for V and 1 base for J; bases not matched to a gene: 7. This CDR3 is built from 14 residues. CDR3 amino acids: CSAKWAGGTDTQYF. Here the CDR3 DNA reads TGCAGTGCGAAGTGGGCGGGGGGCACAGATACGCAGTATTTT.

Many counts were recorded for this clonotype. The chain links TRBV20-1 to TRBJ1-1, with 9 bases lining up with TRBD1. Germline CDR1 DFQATT, CDR2 SNEGSKA (reference sequence). With V trimmed by 5 bases and J by 2 bases, 12 bases remained unmatched. This CDR3 is built from 16 residues. The CDR3 DNA sequence: TGCAGTGCTCTAGGACAGGGGAAACGGCGCAACACTGAAGCTTTCTTT. Translating it yields CSALGQGKRRNTEAFF.

The rearrangement uses TRBV12-3 or TRBV12-4 and TRBJ2-6, with 7 bases that match TRBD2. The CDR3 runs 16 residues. Unmatched junction bases numbered 7, after V lost 5 bases and J lost 3 bases. In DNA, the CDR3 is TGTGCCAGCAGTCCGGTGGGAGGGCGTGGGGCCAACGTCCTGACTTTC. It encodes CASSPVGGRGANVLTF.

The rearrangement links TRBV5-1 to TRBJ1-2; tentative D call: TRBD1 (5 bases). Germline V lookup: CDR1 SGHRS, CDR2 YFSETQ. This CDR3 contains 16 residues. The V end was cut by 2 bases, the J end by 5 bases, with 19 bases between. CDR3 sequence: CASSFGTDDNLYGYTF. In DNA form, the CDR3 reads TGCGCCAGCAGCTTCGGGACCGACGACAATCTATATGGCTACACCTTC.

This clonotype was detected many times. The genes are TRBV7-9 and TRBJ2-7, with D unclear. CDR1 and CDR2 (germline): SEHNR, FQNEAQ (reference sequence). V lost 2 bases and J 6 bases, leaving 8 bases between the germline ends. The CDR3 is made up of 12 amino acids. In DNA, the CDR3 is TGTGCCAGCAGCTTATCACCCGGCGAGCAGTACTTC. It yields the protein CASSLSPGEQYF.